One and the same sample provided the 6 T cell receptor beta chains below, sequenced in a study of blood T cells in healthy people across ages. It was with a sample-barcoded 5' primer and a J-beta primer mix that a second PCR of roughly 6 to 12 cycles was run. TCRdb reanalysed the 5' RACE reads using MiXCR and keeps one entry per CDR3 protein. This sample has 650,000 or so distinct CDR3 sequences, with over 40% found just once. The sequenced sample was blood. These receptors were taken from a woman at least 80 years old in good health.

The chain recombines TRBV3-1 with TRBJ2-2; a weak D match, TRBD1 (6 bases). V gave up 1 base and J gave up 4 bases, with 10 bases separating them. The CDR3 consists of 15 residues. The V gene's germline CDR1 is LGHDT and CDR2 YNNKEL (reference sequence). The DNA of the CDR3 is TGTGCCAGCAGCCAAGCGGGCAGGGGCACCGGGGAGCTGTTTTTT. Amino acid sequence: CASSQAGRGTGELFF.

This clonotype was seen only a few times. The chain combines TRBV11-1 with TRBJ2-6; 8 bases fit TRBD1. This CDR3 spans 14 amino acids. The trim removed 5 bases at V and 9 bases at J, leaving 6 bases unmatched. Germline CDR1 SGHAT, CDR2 FQDESV (reference sequence). CDR3 sequence: CASSRGQGVNVLTF. CDR3 DNA sequence: TGTGCCAGCAGCCGTGGACAGGGAGTCAACGTCCTGACTTTC.

This clonotype was recorded at least ten times. The chain employs TRBV24-1 and TRBJ2-1; 7 positions agree with TRBD2. The germline V gene encodes CDR1 KGHDR and CDR2 SFDVKD. Trimming took 4 bases from V and 0 from J; bases not matched to a gene: 5. The CDR3 is 16 residues long. The CDR3 sequence is CATSEQRGPSYNEQFF. The CDR3 nucleotides read TGTGCCACCAGTGAACAGCGGGGCCCCTCCTACAATGAGCAGTTCTTC.

The chain uses TRBV11-2 and TRBJ2-2; a possible D gene is TRBD2 (6 bases). CDR3 length: 14 amino acids. Germline values: CDR1 SGHAT, CDR2 FQNNGV. V was cut by 3 bases and J by 3 bases, with 8 bases left in between. The CDR3 nucleotides read TGTGCCAGCAGCTTTGTAGCGGACACCGGGGAGCTGTTTTTT. Its protein product is CASSFVADTGELFF. The entire variable domain, with the rest obtained from reference TRBV11-2 and TRBJ2-2, is as follows: EAGVAQSPRYKIIEKRQSVAFWCNPISGHATLYWYQQILGQGPKLLIQFQNNGVVDDSQLPKDRFSAERLKGVDSTLKIQPAKLEDSAVYLCASSFVADTGELFFGEGSRLTVL.

This clonotype was recorded at least ten times. The gene calls are TRBV5-1 and TRBJ2-5; the D gene is possibly TRBD1 (6 bases). Germline CDR1 SGHRS, CDR2 YFSETQ. The length of the CDR3 is 15 residues. V lost 0 bases and J 4 bases, leaving 13 bases between the germline ends. CDR3 DNA sequence: TGCGCCAGCAGCTTGGATCGGACAGCCACAGAGACCCAGTACTTC. Protein: CASSLDRTATETQYF.

This clonotype occurred a few times. The chain carries TRBV5-1 and TRBJ1-1; 9 nucleotides match TRBD1. Germline lookup yields CDR1 SGHRS and CDR2 YFSETQ. The CDR3 loop spans 16 amino acids. The junction had 7 bases not matched to a gene; V was cut back by 0 bases and J by 4 bases. CDR3 loop: CASSLGDRAAGTEAFF. CDR3 bases: TGCGCCAGCAGCTTGGGGGACAGGGCGGCGGGCACTGAAGCTTTCTTT.